Listed below are T cell receptor beta chains from one sample, sequenced in a study of T cell changes during pregnancy in multiple sclerosis. Sequencing used immunoSEQ multiplex PCR; TCRdb keeps in-frame clones, though not all of them. The sample records roughly 120,000 clones, 80% to 95% being singletons. Sequencing was performed on peripheral blood, taken in the third trimester of pregnancy. These receptor sequences come from a female donor with multiple sclerosis, enrolled in a pregnancy study. The CDR3 runs from the conserved cysteine through the conserved F or W. The D gene is left open where the match is weak. Not every row has a clone size; where given, it reads once, few, many or a size class.

J gene	clone size	D gene	V gene	CDR3 protein	CDR3 DNA
TRBJ1-1	-	TRBD1	TRBV18	CASSPTGQGSGAFF	TGTGCCAGCTCACCAACTGGACAGGGAAGTGGAGCTTTCTTT
TRBJ1-6	-	-	TRBV7-9	CASTTGVNSPLHF	TGTGCCAGCACAACAGGCGTTAATTCACCCCTCCACTTT
TRBJ2-1	-	TRBD2	TRBV27	CASSPLAGVGNEQFF	TGTGCCAGCAGTCCCTTAGCGGGAGTTGGCAATGAGCAGTTCTTC
TRBJ2-3	-	-	TRBV5-4	CASSPQARQTDTQYF	TGTGCCAGCAGTCCCCAGGCAAGGCAGACAGATACGCAGTATTTT
TRBJ2-3	few	-	TRBV29-1	CSAVGTPASTDTQYF	TGCAGCGCGGTCGGGACTCCAGCTAGCACAGATACGCAGTATTTT
TRBJ1-5	few	TRBD1	TRBV11-2	CASSWGTGGGQPQHF	TGTGCCAGCAGCTGGGGGACAGGGGGCGGACAGCCCCAGCATTTT
TRBJ2-5	-	-	TRBV9	CASSVATYQTQYF	TGTGCCAGCAGCGTAGCTACGTATCAGACCCAGTACTTC
TRBJ1-2	-	-	TRBV7-6	CASSLGHSPNYGYTF	TGTGCCAGCAGCTTAGGACACAGCCCTAACTATGGCTACACCTTC
TRBJ1-1	-	-	TRBV7-8	CASNRGVSEAFF	TGTGCCAGCAACCGAGGTGTGAGTGAAGCTTTCTTT
TRBJ1-2	-	TRBD1	TRBV20-1	CSGLRGEGYTF	TGCAGTGGCCTCAGGGGGGAGGGCTACACCTTC
TRBJ1-4	-	TRBD1	TRBV7-2	CASSFSGGLIATNEKLFF	TGTGCCAGCAGCTTTTCAGGGGGTCTAATTGCAACTAATGAAAAACTGTTTTTT
TRBJ2-1	-	-	TRBV11-3	CASSLRGSYNEQFF	TGTGCCAGCAGCTTACGAGGCTCCTACAATGAGCAGTTCTTC
TRBJ1-2	-	TRBD1	TRBV25-1	CASSESGTASNYGYTF	TGTGCCAGCAGTGAGTCCGGGACAGCGAGTAACTATGGCTACACCTTC
TRBJ2-3	-	-	TRBV5-1	CASSLGFASTDTQYF	TGCGCCAGCAGCCTCGGGTTTGCCTCCACAGATACGCAGTATTTT
TRBJ2-1	once	TRBD2	TRBV10-3	CAISGGAREQFF	TGTGCCATCAGCGGGGGGGCCAGGGAGCAGTTCTTC
TRBJ2-7	-	-	TRBV6-6	CASSYRGEDEQYF	TGTGCCAGCAGTTATAGAGGTGAGGACGAGCAGTACTTC
TRBJ1-3	-	-	TRBV14	CASSQSGTGNTIYF	TGTGCCAGCAGCCAATCAGGGACAGGAAACACCATATATTTT
TRBJ1-3	-	-	TRBV18	CASSPTGNSGNTIYF	TGTGCCAGCTCACCAACAGGGAACTCTGGAAACACCATATATTTT
TRBJ2-3	-	-	TRBV5-1	CASSLGGAQDTQYF	TGCGCCAGCAGCTTGGGTGGGGCCCAAGATACGCAGTATTTT
TRBJ2-1	-	TRBD2	TRBV28	CASSSPGLVSNEQFF	TGTGCCAGCAGTTCGCCGGGACTAGTCTCAAATGAGCAGTTCTTC
TRBJ2-3	-	-	TRBV28	CASSLMGAVFTDTQYF	TGTGCCAGCAGTTTGATGGGGGCGGTATTCACAGATACGCAGTATTTT
TRBJ2-4	-	-	TRBV28	CASSVYREAKNIQYF	TGTGCCAGCAGTGTCTACAGGGAAGCCAAAAACATTCAGTACTTC
TRBJ2-7	-	TRBD1	TRBV10-1	CASGQGSRYEQYF	TGCGCCAGCGGACAGGGTTCGCGCTACGAGCAGTACTTC
TRBJ2-1	-	TRBD1	TRBV6-1	CATRGPYNEQFF	TGTGCCACCAGGGGGCCCTACAATGAGCAGTTCTTC
TRBJ2-7	once	TRBD1	TRBV7-3	CASSPQGASNEQYF	TGTGCCAGCAGCCCCCAGGGGGCCTCGAACGAGCAGTACTTC
TRBJ2-2	once	-	TRBV30	CAWSGPHASTGELFF	TGTGCCTGGAGTGGTCCGCACGCGAGCACCGGGGAGCTGTTTTTT
TRBJ2-2	once	-	TRBV5-4	CASSLWRQAGSGELFF	TGTGCCAGCAGCTTATGGCGTCAAGCAGGCTCCGGGGAGCTGTTTTTT
TRBJ2-2	once	-	TRBV7-9	CASIKLNTGELFF	TGTGCCAGCATTAAACTGAACACCGGGGAGCTGTTTTTT
TRBJ1-1	-	-	TRBV7-6	CASRSTGNTEAFF	TGTGCCAGCAGATCCACAGGGAACACTGAAGCTTTCTTT
TRBJ1-6	few	-	TRBV7-9	CASSATGPGNSPLHF	TGTGCCAGCAGCGCCACAGGGCCCGGTAATTCACCCCTCCACTTT
TRBJ1-4	-	-	TRBV2	CATQPGTTNEKLFF	TGTGCCACCCAGCCCGGGACAACTAATGAAAAACTGTTTTTT
TRBJ2-1	-	-	TRBV6-6	CASRIGNRGEQFF	TGTGCCAGCAGAATAGGAAATAGAGGGGAGCAGTTCTTC
TRBJ2-3	-	-	TRBV5-4	CASSLAERSSTDTQYF	TGTGCCAGCAGCTTGGCCGAGCGGAGCAGCACAGATACGCAGTATTTT
TRBJ2-7	-	TRBD2	TRBV5-1	CASSREGGGSYEQYF	TGCGCCAGCAGCCGGGAGGGGGGAGGCTCCTACGAGCAGTACTTC
TRBJ1-2	-	-	TRBV6-6	CASSGRADYGYTF	TGTGCCAGCAGCGGCAGGGCGGACTATGGCTACACCTTC
TRBJ2-2	-	TRBD2	TRBV5-6	CASSLLGGRGTGELFF	TGTGCCAGCAGCCTCCTTGGCGGGAGGGGCACCGGGGAGCTGTTTTTT
TRBJ2-7	-	TRBD2	TRBV27	CASSLGGGPGDEQYF	TGTGCCAGCAGTTTAGGCGGGGGGCCGGGGGACGAGCAGTACTTC
TRBJ1-1	-	-	TRBV29-1	CSVEGNMNTEAFF	TGCAGCGTTGAAGGCAACATGAACACTGAAGCTTTCTTT
TRBJ2-3	-	-	TRBV4-2	CASSQEGTSRTDTQYF	TGTGCCAGCAGCCAAGAGGGAACTAGCCGAACAGATACGCAGTATTTT
TRBJ2-3	-	-	TRBV27	CASREEGFRTDTQYF	TGTGCCAGCAGGGAGGAGGGGTTCCGCACAGATACGCAGTATTTT
TRBJ2-7	-	-	TRBV19	CASRGQRDSYEQYF	TGTGCCAGTCGAGGACAGAGAGACTCCTACGAGCAGTACTTC
TRBJ2-2	-	TRBD1	TRBV10-3	CASGQGGAGELFF	TGTGCCAGCGGACAGGGAGGTGCCGGGGAGCTGTTTTTT
TRBJ2-5	once	TRBD1	TRBV5-6	CASSWDREEQETQYF	TGTGCCAGCAGCTGGGACAGGGAGGAACAAGAGACCCAGTACTTC
TRBJ2-7	once	TRBD1	TRBV30	CAWSVQGAIGEQYF	TGTGCCTGGAGCGTACAGGGGGCGATAGGGGAGCAGTACTTC
TRBJ1-5	-	-	TRBV2	CASSTGVDQPQHF	TGTGCCAGCAGTACCGGGGTCGATCAGCCCCAGCATTTT